The T cell receptor beta chain described here comes from a study of control samples from healthy donors and cancer patients. This clone was seen a handful of times. TCRdb's copy holds only in-frame clones and misses some; the assay was immunoSEQ multiplex PCR. The sample includes fewer than 200,000 clones, 85% to 95% of them seen just once. The V end was cut by 1 base, the J end by 6 bases, with 10 bases between. CDR1 is SEHNR, CDR2 FQNEAQ, per germline (reference sequence). There are 13 residues in the CDR3. This clonotype was obtained from a woman in her sixties or seventies in good health. The rearrangement links TRBV7-9 to TRBJ2-7; perhaps TRBD1 as D (5 bases). Input material: blood. CDR3 region: CASSLEGLGEQYF. The CDR3 nucleotides read TGTGCCAGCAGCTTAGAGGGGCTCGGCGAGCAGTACTTC.